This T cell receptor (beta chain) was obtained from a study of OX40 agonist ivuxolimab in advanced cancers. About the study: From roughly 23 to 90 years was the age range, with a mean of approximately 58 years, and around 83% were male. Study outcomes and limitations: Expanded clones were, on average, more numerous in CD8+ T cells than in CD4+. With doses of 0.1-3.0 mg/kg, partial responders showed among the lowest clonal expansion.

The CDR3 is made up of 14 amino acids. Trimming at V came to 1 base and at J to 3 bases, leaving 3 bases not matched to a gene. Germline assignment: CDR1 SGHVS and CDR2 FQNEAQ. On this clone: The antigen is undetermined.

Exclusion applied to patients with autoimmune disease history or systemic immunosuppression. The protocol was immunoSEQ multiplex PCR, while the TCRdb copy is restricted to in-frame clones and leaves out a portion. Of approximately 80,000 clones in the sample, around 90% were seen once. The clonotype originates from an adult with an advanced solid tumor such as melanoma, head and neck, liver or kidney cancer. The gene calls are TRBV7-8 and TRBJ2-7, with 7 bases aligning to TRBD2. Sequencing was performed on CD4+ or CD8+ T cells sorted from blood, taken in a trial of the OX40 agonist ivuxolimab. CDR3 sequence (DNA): TGTGCCAGCAGCTTAGGACTAGCTGGCTACGAGCAGTACTTC. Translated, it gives CASSLGLAGYEQYF.